This T cell receptor beta chain is drawn from a study of cytomegalovirus exposure and HLA in healthy donors. About the study: Unique TCRs numbering around 80 million, obtained from HLA-typed donors, made up an early data release.

Primers included in the PCR were 60 Vbeta and 13 Jbeta primers. The data were produced by immunoSEQ multiplex PCR, yet TCRdb's version contains in-frame clones alone and is incomplete. The repertoire consists of approximately 140,000 clones, with about 85% occurring once and the leading ten covering around 3%. Germline lookup yields CDR1 ENHRY and CDR2 SYGVKD. This CDR3 spans 14 amino acids. V was clipped by 0 bases and J by 5 bases, with 8 bases between them. The sample was PBMCs. The V call is TRBV10-3, the J call TRBJ2-1; TRBD1 might be the D (5 bases). This clonotype was obtained from a female donor in good health and CMV-seronegative. The CDR3 DNA reads TGTGCCATCAGTGAGTCGCCAGGGCACAATGAGCAGTTCTTC. Its translation is CAISESPGHNEQFF.